This TCR beta chain appears in the sequencing data of a study of cytomegalovirus exposure and HLA in healthy donors. Study-wide background: Unique TCRs numbering around 80 million, obtained from HLA-typed donors, made up an early data release. Broader study findings: Sequencing probably produced one cluster of sequence variants that were highly shared. Indistinguishable V segments such as TRBV6-2 and TRBV6-3 were excluded. Per a prior analysis, the majority of TCR beta V segments were productive roughly 87% or roughly 30% of the time.

The CDR3 is 15 amino acids. V was shortened by 0 bases and J by 0 bases, with 7 bases between the two germline ends. CDR1 and CDR2 (germline): SGHDT, YYEEEE. A word on this clone: The target antigen is unknown.

A multiplex PCR was run with 60 Vbeta primers and 13 Jbeta primers. Data came from immunoSEQ multiplex PCR; TCRdb stores just in-frame clones and leaves some out. The table shows more than 100,000 clones, with about 80% occurring only once. Source material: PBMCs. The V gene is TRBV5-6, the J gene TRBJ1-3; TRBD1 might be the D (5 bases). The TCR originated in a woman in her thirties or forties in good health and CMV-seropositive. CDR3 sequence reads: CASSLGGFSGNTIYF. CDR3 DNA: TGTGCCAGCAGCTTGGGGGGCTTCTCTGGAAACACCATATATTTT.